A selection of T cell receptor beta chains follows, all from one sample in a study of graft-versus-host responses after intestinal transplantation. The table came from immunoSEQ multiplex PCR; TCRdb's copy has only in-frame clones and leaves some out. The sample includes 8,000 to 9,500 clones, approximately 30% of them seen just once. This specimen was alloreactive CD4+ T cells from a mixed lymphocyte reaction culture, taken before intestinal transplant. Receptors originate from a human patient who received an intestinal transplant. The CDR3 runs from the conserved cysteine through the conserved F or W. A D gene is named only where the DNA matches it firmly. The size entry is marked missing in some rows and otherwise reads once, few, many or a size class.

J gene | V gene | D gene | clone size | CDR3 DNA | CDR3 protein
TRBJ2-1 | TRBV27 | TRBD1 | few | TGTGCCAGCAGACCTCCGGGACAGGGGGTAAAAAATGAGCAGTTCTTC | CASRPPGQGVKNEQFF
TRBJ2-7 | TRBV28 | TRBD1 | few | TGTGCCAGCAGTTTATTGAAGGGACAGGGGTGGGACGAGCAGTACTTC | CASSLLKGQGWDEQYF
TRBJ2-7 | TRBV9 | NA | NA | TGTGCCAGCAGCGTCGGGTTCTCGCCGGGGGACGAGCAGTACTTC | CASSVGFSPGDEQYF
TRBJ2-1 | TRBV5-4 | NA | NA | TGTGCCAGCAGCTTGGTAGCAGGGAACAATGAGCAGTTCTTC | CASSLVAGNNEQFF
TRBJ2-3 | TRBV18 | NA | few | TGTGCCAGCTCACCATCGAGCGCCCGCCCAGATACGCAGTATTTT | CASSPSSARPDTQYF
TRBJ2-5 | TRBV5-4 | TRBD1 | NA | TGTGCCAGCAGCGGACAGGGCCACCAAGAGACCCAGTACTTC | CASSGQGHQETQYF
TRBJ2-3 | TRBV5-4 | TRBD2 | NA | TGTGCCAGCAGCTTTAGGGAGGGCTGGGCAGATACGCAGTATTTT | CASSFREGWADTQYF
TRBJ2-5 | TRBV5-1 | TRBD2 | few | TGCGCCAGCAGCCCATCCGGGGGGTACGAGACCCAGTACTTC | CASSPSGGYETQYF
TRBJ2-1 | TRBV6-6 | TRBD2 | NA | TGTGCCAGCAGGAGGATACTAGCGATAGGCAATGAGCAGTTCTTC | CASRRILAIGNEQFF
TRBJ2-5 | TRBV5-1 | NA | NA | TGCGCCAGCAGCTTGGCTGAGACCCAGTACTTC | CASSLAETQYF
TRBJ1-5 | TRBV2 | TRBD1 | few | TGTGCCAGCACCCTGACAGGGGTCCCCAATCAGCCCCAGCATTTT | CASTLTGVPNQPQHF
TRBJ2-7 | TRBV5-8 | NA | NA | TGTGCCAGCAGCTTGGGGGGGACACGCTACGAGCAGTACTTC | CASSLGGTRYEQYF
TRBJ2-3 | TRBV29-1 | NA | few | TGCAGCGTTGAATTAGGCGGGGTCTCCACAGATACGCAGTATTTT | CSVELGGVSTDTQYF
TRBJ1-1 | TRBV19 | NA | NA | TGTGCCAGTAGTAAAGTGACAGTGACTGAAGCTTTCTTT | CASSKVTVTEAFF
TRBJ2-2 | TRBV7-2 | TRBD2 | few | TGTGCCAGCAGCTCCCAGCCGGCGGGGGGGGGTCGCGGGGAGCTGTTTTTT | CASSSQPAGGGRGELFF
TRBJ2-1 | TRBV11-2 | NA | few | TGTGCCAGCAGCTTGCGGGTGGAGCATGAGCAGTTCTTC | CASSLRVEHEQFF
TRBJ2-3 | TRBV9 | NA | NA | TGTGCCAGCAGCGCCCGCTCCTCGGGGTCGGATACGCAGTATTTT | CASSARSSGSDTQYF
TRBJ2-3 | TRBV6-5 | NA | medium-sized | TGTGCCAGCAGAAGCCATGCAGATACGCAGTATTTT | CASRSHADTQYF
TRBJ2-1 | TRBV5-1 | TRBD1 | NA | TGCGCCAGCAGCCCCGGGACAGGGCAAATGTACAATGAGCAGTTCTTC | CASSPGTGQMYNEQFF
TRBJ2-3 | TRBV29-1 | NA | medium-sized | TGCAGCGCTCCTTTAGGGGGAGGGTCAGATACGCAGTATTTT | CSAPLGGGSDTQYF
TRBJ2-2 | TRBV9 | TRBD2 | once | TGTGCCAGCAGCGTTGCGGGACTAAGGGAGCTGTTTTTT | CASSVAGLRELFF
TRBJ1-6 | TRBV10-3 | NA | few | TGTGCCATCTGGCAGGGGAATGTCGGTTCACCCCTCCACTTT | CAIWQGNVGSPLHF
TRBJ2-7 | TRBV18 | TRBD2 | medium-sized | TGTGCCAGCTCAACCCTGGGGGGGAACGAGCAGTACTTC | CASSTLGGNEQYF
TRBJ2-1 | TRBV11-1 | TRBD1 | NA | TGTGCCAGCAGCTTAGCTAGGGGGCACTACAATGAGCAGTTCTTC | CASSLARGHYNEQFF
TRBJ2-7 | TRBV15 | NA | NA | TGTGCCACCAGCAGAGACAGGGGCGAGCAGTACTTC | CATSRDRGEQYF
TRBJ1-2 | TRBV28 | TRBD1 | NA | TGTGCCAGCCGGCGGGACAGGGTAGATGGCTACACCTTC | CASRRDRVDGYTF
TRBJ2-1 | TRBV18 | NA | few | TGTGCCAGCTCAACCGGAGAGGAAGAGCAGTTCTTC | CASSTGEEEQFF
TRBJ1-2 | TRBV2 | TRBD1 | few | TGTGCCAGCACCACCGGGACAGGGTCTTATGGCTACACCTTC | CASTTGTGSYGYTF
TRBJ2-7 | TRBV6-1 | NA | few | TGTGCCAGCAGGGCAACAGGTGGAAAGCAGTACTTC | CASRATGGKQYF
TRBJ2-3 | TRBV27 | NA | NA | TGTGCCAGCAGGGGGAGTGGAGCTACGCAGTATTTT | CASRGSGATQYF
TRBJ2-5 | TRBV18 | TRBD2 | NA | TGTGCCAGCTCACCGGAGGGACTAACTATAGAGACCCAGTACTTC | CASSPEGLTIETQYF
TRBJ2-1 | TRBV7-7 | TRBD2 | NA | TGTGCTAGCAGCATGGGACTAACAGGCGATGAGCAGTTCTTC | CASSMGLTGDEQFF
TRBJ2-2 | TRBV18 | NA | few | TGTGCCAGCTCTGGCCTTCAGTCACGCACCGGGGAGCTGTTTTTT | CASSGLQSRTGELFF
TRBJ2-7 | TRBV15 | TRBD1 | few | TGTGCCACCAGCAGAGAAGGACAGGGGACAGCGAGGCAGTACTTC | CATSREGQGTARQYF
TRBJ1-4 | TRBV6-5 | TRBD1 | medium-sized | TGTGCCAGCAGACACGGGACAGTTAAGGAAAAACTGTTTTTT | CASRHGTVKEKLFF
TRBJ1-2 | TRBV18 | TRBD1 | NA | TGTGCCAGCTCACAGACAGGGCCCCCTAACTATGGCTACACCTTC | CASSQTGPPNYGYTF
TRBJ1-6 | TRBV15 | NA | medium-sized | TGTGCCACCAGGTTAAACTATAATTCACCCCTCCACTTT | CATRLNYNSPLHF
TRBJ2-7 | TRBV6-6 | TRBD1 | few | TGTGCCAGCAGTTACGCCTTCACAGGGGCCTACGAGCAGTACTTC | CASSYAFTGAYEQYF
TRBJ2-3 | TRBV5-1 | TRBD2 | medium-sized | TGCGCCAGCGGACTAGCGGGGATCAGCACAGATACGCAGTATTTT | CASGLAGISTDTQYF
TRBJ1-2 | TRBV6-5 | NA | few | TGTGCCAGCAGTTACGCAGGAAATGGCTACACCTTC | CASSYAGNGYTF
TRBJ1-4 | TRBV19 | NA | NA | TGTGCCAGTAGTATATCCGATAGAGTCCCGGAAAAACTGTTTTTT | CASSISDRVPEKLFF
TRBJ1-6 | TRBV2 | TRBD1 | NA | TGTGCCTCAAGGCAGGGGGCGCGTTCACCCCTCCACTTT | CASRQGARSPLHF
TRBJ1-5 | TRBV6-5 | NA | NA | TGTGCCAGCAGTACCGCTACAGGGAATCAGCCCCAGCATTTT | CASSTATGNQPQHF
TRBJ1-4 | TRBV15 | NA | few | TGTGCCACCAGCAGAGATGTAGTGCATTATGAAAAACTGTTTTTT | CATSRDVVHYEKLFF
TRBJ2-7 | TRBV5-1 | NA | NA | TGCGCCAGCAGCTTGGGGACAGTCCCACCCTACGAGCAGTACTTC | CASSLGTVPPYEQYF
TRBJ1-1 | TRBV7-9 | TRBD1 | few | TGTGCCAGCAGCCGCCCTCGGACAGGGAACACTGAAGCTTTCTTT | CASSRPRTGNTEAFF
TRBJ2-4 | TRBV5-8 | NA | few | TGTGCCAGCAGCCGAGGCGTCAGTAAAAACATTCAGTACTTC | CASSRGVSKNIQYF
TRBJ2-3 | TRBV28 | TRBD2 | few | TGTGCCAGCAGTCCCGGGGGGGGGTTGTTAGAAGATACGCAGTATTTT | CASSPGGGLLEDTQYF
TRBJ2-7 | TRBV6-5 | TRBD1 | few | TGTGCCAGCAGTAGGACAGGGGGGAACTCCTACGAGCAGTACTTC | CASSRTGGNSYEQYF
TRBJ2-2 | TRBV5-4 | NA | medium-sized | TGTGCCAGCAGCCCCGACTTCACCGGGGAGCTGTTTTTT | CASSPDFTGELFF
TRBJ1-6 | TRBV11-2 | NA | NA | TGTGCCAGCAGCTTAGACCGTAGGACAAGGGTGAATTCACCCCTCCACTTT | CASSLDRRTRVNSPLHF
TRBJ2-7 | TRBV11-3 | NA | few | TGTGCCAGCAGCTTAGGGGCCGTCTCCGGCTACGAGCAGTACTTC | CASSLGAVSGYEQYF
TRBJ2-7 | TRBV2 | NA | NA | TGTGCCAGCTCACTAGTTCCAGGCTACGAGCAGTACTTC | CASSLVPGYEQYF
TRBJ2-3 | TRBV2 | NA | NA | TGTGCCAGCAGTGAACTGGGCTACTCCACAGATACGCAGTATTTT | CASSELGYSTDTQYF
TRBJ2-5 | TRBV6-6 | TRBD2 | once | TGTGCCAGCAGTTACGTGGGAGGGCCGGGGGAGACCCAGTACTTC | CASSYVGGPGETQYF